A single sample gave rise to the 21 T cell receptor beta chains below, sequenced in a study of PD-1 blockade in classical Hodgkin lymphoma. Libraries were prepared by immunoSEQ multiplex PCR; TCRdb keeps only in-frame clonotypes and omits some of them. Here the sample spans about 15,000 clones, 65% being singletons. Each of the patients experienced relapse following autologous stem cell transplantation, and their brentuximab vedotin exposure differed. Sequencing used peripheral blood mononuclear cells (PBMCs), obtained before the second cycle of nivolumab. These receptors originate from a human donor with classical Hodgkin lymphoma.

This clone was seen only a few times. The chain combines TRBV6-5 with TRBJ1-1; D gene unclear. Trimming removed 2 bases from V and 1 base from J, with 11 bases in between. Germline values: CDR1 MNHEY, CDR2 SVGAGI. There are 15 residues in the CDR3. CDR3: CASSYPDAGNTEAFF. The CDR3 DNA is TGTGCCAGCAGTTACCCCGATGCGGGGAACACTGAAGCTTTCTTT.

This chain links TRBV15 with TRBJ2-6; D unresolved. The germline V and J ends were trimmed by 2 bases and 4 bases, with 9 bases remaining between them. The germline gives CDR1 LNHNV, CDR2 YYDKDF (reference sequence). The CDR3 length is 15 residues. CDR3 sequence reads: CATSRRVLGANVLTF. CDR3 sequence (DNA): TGTGCCACCAGCAGAAGGGTCCTCGGGGCCAACGTCCTGACTTTC.

The count of this clone is one. V gene TRBV6-1 combines with J gene TRBJ2-3; no clear D. The V end lost 2 bases, the J end lost 8 bases, and 14 bases lay between the germline ends. The length of the CDR3 is 14 residues. Germline V gene sequence: CDR1 MNHNS, CDR2 SASEGT. The CDR3 loop is CASSELAGDGTQYF. The DNA of the CDR3 is TGTGCCAGCAGTGAACTGGCTGGTGATGGTACGCAGTATTTT.

The V gene is TRBV27, the J gene TRBJ2-3; TRBD2 agrees at 10 bases. J lost 2 bases, V lost 5 bases, and 16 bases had no gene match. This CDR3 contains 19 residues. In germline, CDR1 is MNHEY, CDR2 SMNVEV (reference sequence). The DNA of the CDR3 is TGTGCCAGCAGTATACTCTATTCGAGGACTAGCGGATACACAGATACGCAGTATTTT. Translating gives CASSILYSRTSGYTDTQYF.

The genes are TRBV5-4 and TRBJ1-3; TRBD1 agrees at 8 bases. V dropped 4 bases and J dropped 6; count of bases not matched to a gene: 6. CDR3 length equals 14 residues. Germline CDR1 is SGHNT and CDR2 is YYREEE (reference sequence). The chain's CDR3 is CASSQGALENTIYF. Here the CDR3 DNA reads TGTGCCAGCAGCCAGGGGGCTCTTGAAAACACCATATATTTT.

The chain links TRBV6-1 to TRBJ2-3, with 8 bases lining up with TRBD2. J gave up 3 bases and V 6 bases, and 8 bases lay outside the gene matches. The CDR3 runs to 15 residues. Germline V CDR1 and CDR2: MNHNS, SASEGT. This chain's CDR3 is CASSRAGVGTDTQYF. CDR3 in DNA: TGTGCCAGCAGCCGAGCGGGAGTGGGGACAGATACGCAGTATTTT.

The chain links TRBV27 to TRBJ1-2, with D possibly TRBD1 on 5 matching bases. Germline loops: CDR1 MNHEY, CDR2 SMNVEV (reference sequence). The CDR3 sequence is 13 residues long. V shed 5 bases and J shed 7 bases, with 14 bases lying between them. CDR3 sequence reads: CASSITRASGYTF. In DNA form, the CDR3 reads TGTGCCAGCAGTATTACCAGGGCCTCTGGCTACACCTTC.

The V gene is TRBV6-1, the J gene TRBJ2-7, with 9 bases aligning to TRBD2. The CDR3 contains 15 residues. V shed 3 bases and J 5 bases; nucleotides not matched to a gene: 8. Germline V CDR1 and CDR2: MNHNS, SASEGT. The CDR3 here is CASSELAGNYDEQYF. CDR3 coding DNA: TGTGCCAGCAGTGAGCTAGCGGGAAATTACGACGAGCAGTACTTC.

This clone has a handful of counts. The chain has TRBV5-6 and TRBJ2-1, with 11 positions matching TRBD2. Trimming took 4 bases from V and 5 from J; bases not matched to a gene: 8. The germline gives CDR1 SGHDT, CDR2 YYEEEE. The CDR3 has 16 residues. The CDR3 nucleotides are TGTGCCAGCAGCAAGATAGCGGGAGGGATCAACAATGAGCAGTTCTTC. Translated: CASSKIAGGINNEQFF.

The chain carries TRBV28 and TRBJ1-5; D is possibly TRBD1 (5 bases). Between the trimmed V and J ends, which lost 4 bases and 5 bases, there was a span of 15 bases. Per germline, CDR1 MDHEN and CDR2 SYDVKM. The CDR3 runs 15 residues. The CDR3 here is CASSYRGSQHQPQHF. The CDR3 DNA reads TGTGCCAGCAGTTACCGGGGGAGTCAGCATCAGCCCCAGCATTTT.

This clone was seen more than once but under ten times. V is TRBV15 and J is TRBJ1-1; 10 nucleotides line up with TRBD1. Germline V lookup: CDR1 LNHNV, CDR2 YYDKDF (reference sequence). The CDR3 loop spans 15 amino acids. Trimming cost V 0 bases and J 10 bases; bases outside gene matches: 8. The CDR3 is CATSRDRGTGVGAFF. CDR3 nucleotide sequence: TGTGCCACCAGCAGAGATCGGGGGACAGGGGTCGGAGCTTTCTTT.

This rearrangement joins TRBV7-3 to TRBJ1-1; weak D call: TRBD1 (5 bases). Between the trimmed V and J ends, which lost 1 base and 4 bases, there was a span of 7 bases. This CDR3 comprises 13 residues. Germline CDR1 and CDR2: SGHTA and FQGTGA. The CDR3 DNA is TGTGCCAGCAGCTTAAGAAGGGGCACTGAAGCTTTCTTT. This translates into CASSLRRGTEAFF.

This clone was detected a few times. The chain has TRBV6-1 and TRBJ2-7; D call uncertain. Per germline, CDR1 MNHNS and CDR2 SASEGT. The V gene lost 1 base and the J gene lost 4 bases, with 8 bases spanning the gap. The CDR3 covers 13 residues. CDR3 in DNA: TGTGCCAGCAGTGAAGGACTCGAATACGAGCAGTACTTC. Protein sequence: CASSEGLEYEQYF.

This chain uses TRBV11-2 with TRBJ2-2; tentatively, D is TRBD1 (7 bases). Trimming removed 0 bases from V and 3 bases from J, with 17 bases in between. The germline V gene encodes CDR1 SGHAT and CDR2 FQNNGV. The CDR3 contains 18 residues. The CDR3 region has the DNA TGTGCCAGCAGCTTAGAGTGCCCAGGGGGAGGAGACACCGGGGAGCTGTTTTTT. Translating gives CASSLECPGGGDTGELFF. Combining the CDR3 with reference TRBV11-2 and TRBJ2-2 gives the whole variable domain EAGVAQSPRYKIIEKRQSVAFWCNPISGHATLYWYQQILGQGPKLLIQFQNNGVVDDSQLPKDRFSAERLKGVDSTLKIQPAKLEDSAVYLCASSLECPGGGDTGELFFGEGSRLTVL.

This rearrangement joins TRBV5-6 to TRBJ1-2, with D possibly being TRBD1 (5 bases). Germline V gene lookup returns CDR1 SGHDT and CDR2 YYEEEE. This CDR3 has 15 amino acids. V was trimmed by 1 base and J by 3 bases, leaving 13 bases between them. CDR3 in DNA: TGTGCCAGCAGCTTGTTCGGCAGGGAGGACTATGGCTACACCTTC. Protein product: CASSLFGREDYGYTF.

V and J are TRBV10-3 and TRBJ2-5; 9 positions match TRBD2. There are 15 residues in the CDR3. V shed 0 bases, J shed 11 bases, and the junction held 10 bases outside the gene matches. Germline values: CDR1 ENHRY, CDR2 SYGVKD. Here the CDR3 DNA reads TGTGCCATCAGTGAGTCTAGCGGGAGAGGTGGGGAGCAGTACTTC. The encoded protein is CAISESSGRGGEQYF.

This clone was counted only a few times. This chain links TRBV4-1 with TRBJ2-7; 10 bases are shared with TRBD2. V lost 0 bases to trimming and J lost 6 bases; unmatched junction nucleotides: 8. This CDR3 has 16 residues. CDR1 and CDR2 from the germline V gene are MGHRA and YSYEKL. CDR3 sequence: CASSQDWTSGSGEQYF. For the CDR3, the DNA is TGCGCCAGCAGCCAAGATTGGACTAGCGGAAGCGGCGAGCAGTACTTC.

The chain carries TRBV7-2 and TRBJ2-2; 14 bases agree with TRBD2. Germline lookup yields CDR1 SGHTA and CDR2 FQGNSA. The ends lost 5 bases at V and 11 bases at J; junction bases unmatched: 4. The CDR3 totals 14 residues. The CDR3 nucleotides read TGTGCCAGCAGCCGTGGACTAGCGGGGGGAGAGCTGTTTTTT. This translates into CASSRGLAGGELFF.

This chain joins TRBV18 and TRBJ1-1; TRBD1 matches 8 bases. The CDR3 is 12 residues long. The V gene end was trimmed by 5 bases and the J gene end by 7 bases; junction bases not matched to a gene: 3. CDR1 KGHSH and CDR2 LQKENI come from the germline V gene. CDR3 amino acids: CASSFDRGEAFF. For the CDR3, the DNA is TGTGCCAGCTCATTCGACAGGGGTGAAGCTTTCTTT. Complete variable domain (other parts from reference TRBV18 and TRBJ1-1): NAGVMQNPRHLVRRRGQEARLRCSPMKGHSHVYWYRQLPEEGLKFMVYLQKENIIDESGMPKERFSAEFPKEGPSILRIQQVVRGDSAAYFCASSFDRGEAFFGQGTRLTVV.

In this sample, this clone turned up a few times. This chain links TRBV9 with TRBJ2-7; D is possibly TRBD1 or TRBD2 (5 bases each). Between the trimmed V and J ends, which lost 4 bases and 3 bases, there was a span of 8 bases. The germline V gene has CDR1 SGDLS and CDR2 YYNGEE. CDR3 length: 12 amino acids. CDR3 sequence (DNA): TGTGCCAGCAGCCGGGACGGCTACGAGCAGTACTTC. It encodes CASSRDGYEQYF.

This clone was recorded only once. V and J are TRBV13 and TRBJ2-1; 13 bases are shared with TRBD2. This CDR3 region has 17 residues. Germline values: CDR1 PRHDT, CDR2 FYEKMQ (reference sequence). V lost 6 bases and J lost 8; bases outside the gene matches: 13. CDR3 region: CASSNRAGTSGVDEQFF. The CDR3 DNA reads as TGTGCCAGCAGTAACCGCGCAGGGACTAGCGGGGTCGATGAGCAGTTCTTC.